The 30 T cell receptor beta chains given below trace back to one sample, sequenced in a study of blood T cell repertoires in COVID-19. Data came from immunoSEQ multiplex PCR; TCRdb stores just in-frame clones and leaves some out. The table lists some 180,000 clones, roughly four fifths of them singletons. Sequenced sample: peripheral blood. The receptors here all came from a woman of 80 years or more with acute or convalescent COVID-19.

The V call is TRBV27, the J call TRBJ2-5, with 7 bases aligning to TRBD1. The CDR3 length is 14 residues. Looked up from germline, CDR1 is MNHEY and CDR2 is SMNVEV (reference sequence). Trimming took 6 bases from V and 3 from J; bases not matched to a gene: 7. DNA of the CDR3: TGTGCCAGCAGCCATTGGGGACAGAAAGAGACCCAGTACTTC. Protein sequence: CASSHWGQKETQYF.

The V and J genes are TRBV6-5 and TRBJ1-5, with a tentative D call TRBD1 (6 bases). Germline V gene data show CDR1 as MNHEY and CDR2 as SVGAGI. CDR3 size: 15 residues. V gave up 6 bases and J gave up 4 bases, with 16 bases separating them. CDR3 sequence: CASRAAQGLNQPQHF. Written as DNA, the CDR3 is TGTGCCAGCAGGGCCGCGCAGGGGTTAAATCAGCCCCAGCATTTT.

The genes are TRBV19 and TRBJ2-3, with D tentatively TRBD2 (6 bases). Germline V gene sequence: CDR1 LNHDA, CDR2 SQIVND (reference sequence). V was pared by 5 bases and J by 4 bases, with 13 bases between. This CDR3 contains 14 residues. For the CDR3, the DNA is TGTGCCAGTAGTCGGTGGGAGGTGGCAGATACGCAGTATTTT. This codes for CASSRWEVADTQYF.

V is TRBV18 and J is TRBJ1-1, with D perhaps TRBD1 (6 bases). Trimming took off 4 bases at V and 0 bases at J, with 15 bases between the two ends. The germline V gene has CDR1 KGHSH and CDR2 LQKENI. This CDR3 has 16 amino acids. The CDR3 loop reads CASSRVQGAVNTEAFF. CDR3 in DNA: TGTGCCAGCTCACGGGTACAGGGCGCTGTGAACACTGAAGCTTTCTTT.

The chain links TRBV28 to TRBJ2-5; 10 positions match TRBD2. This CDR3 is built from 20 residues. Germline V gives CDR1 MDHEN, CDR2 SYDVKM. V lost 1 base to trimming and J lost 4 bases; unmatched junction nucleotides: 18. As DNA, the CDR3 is TGTGCCAGCAGTTTATCCCCCAGGATTGAGCGGGGGGGTGCCAGAGAGACCCAGTACTTC. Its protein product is CASSLSPRIERGGARETQYF.

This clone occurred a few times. The CDR3 loop reads CAISEGDSNTEAFF. The CDR3 nucleotides read TGTGCCATCAGTGAGGGGGACAGCAACACTGAAGCTTTCTTT. The V and J genes are TRBV10-3 and TRBJ1-1, with 7 bases identical to TRBD1. The CDR3 totals 14 residues. V dropped 2 bases and J dropped 2; count of bases not matched to a gene: 2. CDR1 ENHRY and CDR2 SYGVKD come from the germline V gene.

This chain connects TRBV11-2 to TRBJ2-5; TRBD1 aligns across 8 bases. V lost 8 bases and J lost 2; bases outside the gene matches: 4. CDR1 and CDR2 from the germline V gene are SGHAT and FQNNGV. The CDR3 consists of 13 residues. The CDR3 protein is CASSRDRQETQYF. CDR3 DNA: TGTGCCAGCTCCCGGGACAGGCAAGAGACCCAGTACTTC.

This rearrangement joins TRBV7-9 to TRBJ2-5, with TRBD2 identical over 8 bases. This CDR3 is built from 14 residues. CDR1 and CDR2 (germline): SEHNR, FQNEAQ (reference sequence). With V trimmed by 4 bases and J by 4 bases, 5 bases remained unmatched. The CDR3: CASSSSGGRETQYF. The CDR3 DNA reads TGTGCCAGCAGCTCAAGCGGGGGTCGAGAGACCCAGTACTTC.

The CDR3 spells CASSLQGAGGNQPQHF. CDR3 nucleotide sequence: TGTGCCAGCAGCTTACAGGGGGCCGGGGGCAATCAGCCCCAGCATTTT. This sequence joins TRBV28 and TRBJ1-5; TRBD1 aligns across 9 bases. The CDR3 runs 16 residues. Germline CDR1 and CDR2: MDHEN and SYDVKM. V gave up 6 bases and J gave up 2 bases; unmatched junction bases: 8.

CDR3 in DNA: TGTGCCAGCAGCTTAGGCAGGGAGGTCTACAATGAGCAGTTCTTC. Its translation: CASSLGREVYNEQFF. The chain employs TRBV11-3 and TRBJ2-1, with D possibly TRBD2 on 6 matching bases. Germline values: CDR1 SGHNT, CDR2 YENEEA. The CDR3 is made up of 15 amino acids. Trimming removed 1 base from V and 3 bases from J, with 10 bases in between.

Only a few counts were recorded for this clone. CDR3: CASSESLAGEQFF. Written as DNA, the CDR3 is TGCGCCAGCAGTGAGTCGCTAGCGGGGGAGCAGTTCTTC. V usage is TRBV10-1 and J usage is TRBJ2-1, with 9 bases matching TRBD2. V was pared by 0 bases and J by 10 bases, with 1 base of the junction left unmatched. The V gene's germline CDR1 is WNHNN and CDR2 SYGVQD (reference sequence). CDR3 length: 13 residues.

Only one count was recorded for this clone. CDR3 sequence: CASSLDIATGGNTIYF. CDR3 bases: TGTGCCAGCAGTTTAGACATAGCGACAGGGGGAAACACCATATATTTT. The chain carries TRBV28 and TRBJ1-3, with 7 bases that match TRBD1. Looked up from germline, CDR1 is MDHEN and CDR2 is SYDVKM. Trimming removed 2 bases from V and 4 bases from J; junction bases left unmatched: 8. This CDR3 region has 16 residues.

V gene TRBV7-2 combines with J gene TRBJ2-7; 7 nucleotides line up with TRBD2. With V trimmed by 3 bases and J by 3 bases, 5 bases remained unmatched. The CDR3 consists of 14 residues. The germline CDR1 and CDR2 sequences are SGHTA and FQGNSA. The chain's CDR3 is CASSFPSGSYEQYF. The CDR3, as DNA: TGTGCCAGCAGCTTCCCTAGCGGCAGCTACGAGCAGTACTTC.

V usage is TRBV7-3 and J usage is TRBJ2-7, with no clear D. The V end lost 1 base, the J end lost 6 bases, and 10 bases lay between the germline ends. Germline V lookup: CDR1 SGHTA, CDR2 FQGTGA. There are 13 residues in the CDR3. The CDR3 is CASSLNQISEQYF. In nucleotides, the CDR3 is TGTGCCAGCAGCTTAAATCAGATTTCCGAGCAGTACTTC.

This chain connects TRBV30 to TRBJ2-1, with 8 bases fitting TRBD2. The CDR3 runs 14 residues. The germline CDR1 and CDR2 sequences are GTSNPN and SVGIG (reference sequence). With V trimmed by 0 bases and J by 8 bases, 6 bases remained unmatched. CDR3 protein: CAWSVRGGPDEQFF. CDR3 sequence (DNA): TGTGCCTGGAGTGTACGGGGGGGGCCCGATGAGCAGTTCTTC.

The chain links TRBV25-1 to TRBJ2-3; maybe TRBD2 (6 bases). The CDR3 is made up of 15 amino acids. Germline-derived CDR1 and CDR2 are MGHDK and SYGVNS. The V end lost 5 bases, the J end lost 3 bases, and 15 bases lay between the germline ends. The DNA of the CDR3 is TGTGCCAGCAGTCAGCAGGCAGGGAGGACAGATACGCAGTATTTT. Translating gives CASSQQAGRTDTQYF.

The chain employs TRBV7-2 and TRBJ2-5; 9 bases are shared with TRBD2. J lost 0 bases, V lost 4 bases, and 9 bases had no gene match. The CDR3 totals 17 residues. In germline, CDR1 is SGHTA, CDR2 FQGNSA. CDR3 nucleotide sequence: TGTGCCAGCAGCTGGGGAGGTACTAGCGGGTACCAAGAGACCCAGTACTTC. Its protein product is CASSWGGTSGYQETQYF.

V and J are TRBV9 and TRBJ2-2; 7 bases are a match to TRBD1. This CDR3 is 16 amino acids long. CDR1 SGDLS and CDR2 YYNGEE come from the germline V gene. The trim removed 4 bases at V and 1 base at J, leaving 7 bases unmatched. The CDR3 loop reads CASSYGQEVNTGELFF. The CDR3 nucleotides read TGTGCCAGCAGCTACGGACAGGAGGTGAACACCGGGGAGCTGTTTTTT.

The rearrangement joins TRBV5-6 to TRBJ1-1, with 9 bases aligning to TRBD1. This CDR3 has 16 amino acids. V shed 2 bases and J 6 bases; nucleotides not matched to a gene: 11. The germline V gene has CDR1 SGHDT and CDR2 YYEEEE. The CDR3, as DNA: TGTGCCAGCAGCTTTCGAACAGGGGGCAATAAAGCTGAAGCTTTCTTT. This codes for CASSFRTGGNKAEAFF.

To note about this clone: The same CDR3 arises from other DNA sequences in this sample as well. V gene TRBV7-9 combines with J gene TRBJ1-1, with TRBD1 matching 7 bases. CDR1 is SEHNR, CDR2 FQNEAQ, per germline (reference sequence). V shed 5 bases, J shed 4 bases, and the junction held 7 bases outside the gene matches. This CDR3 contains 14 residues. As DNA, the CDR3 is TGTGCCAGCAGCGTAGACAGGGATGGCACTGAAGCTTTCTTT. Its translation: CASSVDRDGTEAFF.

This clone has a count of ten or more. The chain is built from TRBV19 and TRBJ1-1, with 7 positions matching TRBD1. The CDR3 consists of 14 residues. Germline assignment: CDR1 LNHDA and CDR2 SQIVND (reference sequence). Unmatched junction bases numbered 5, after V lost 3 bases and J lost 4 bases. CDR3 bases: TGTGCCAGTAGTATCGGACAGGTCCGCACTGAAGCTTTCTTT. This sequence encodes CASSIGQVRTEAFF.

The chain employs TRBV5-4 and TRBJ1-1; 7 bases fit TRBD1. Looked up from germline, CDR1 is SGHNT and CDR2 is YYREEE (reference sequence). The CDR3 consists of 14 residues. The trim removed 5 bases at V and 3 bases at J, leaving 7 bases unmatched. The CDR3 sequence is CASRAGTEDTEAFF. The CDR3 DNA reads TGTGCCAGCAGGGCCGGGACAGAGGACACTGAAGCTTTCTTT.

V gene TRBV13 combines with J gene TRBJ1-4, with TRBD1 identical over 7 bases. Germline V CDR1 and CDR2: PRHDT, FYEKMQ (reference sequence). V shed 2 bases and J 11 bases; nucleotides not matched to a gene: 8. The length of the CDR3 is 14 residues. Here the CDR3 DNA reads TGTGCCAGCAGCTTATCTGACAGGGATCCCAAACTGTTTTTT. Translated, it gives CASSLSDRDPKLFF.

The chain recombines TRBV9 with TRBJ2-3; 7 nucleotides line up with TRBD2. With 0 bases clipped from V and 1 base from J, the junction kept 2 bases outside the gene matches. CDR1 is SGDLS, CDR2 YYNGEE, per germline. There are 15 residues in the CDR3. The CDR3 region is CASSVASGGTDTQYF. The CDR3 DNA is TGTGCCAGCAGCGTAGCCAGCGGGGGCACAGATACGCAGTATTTT.

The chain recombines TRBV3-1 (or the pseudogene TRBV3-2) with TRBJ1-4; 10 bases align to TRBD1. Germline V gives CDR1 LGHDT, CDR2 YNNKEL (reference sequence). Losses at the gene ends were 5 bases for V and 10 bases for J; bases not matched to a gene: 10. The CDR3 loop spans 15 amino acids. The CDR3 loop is CASSFRDRGRGKLFF. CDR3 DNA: TGTGCCAGCAGCTTCCGGGACAGGGGTCGTGGAAAACTGTTTTTT.

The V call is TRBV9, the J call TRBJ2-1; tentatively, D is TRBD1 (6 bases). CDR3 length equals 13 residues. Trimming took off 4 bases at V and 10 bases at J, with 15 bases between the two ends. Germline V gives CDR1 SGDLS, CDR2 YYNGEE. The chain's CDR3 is CASSPGDGTEQFF. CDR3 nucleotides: TGTGCCAGCAGCCCCGGAGATGGGACAGAGCAGTTCTTC.

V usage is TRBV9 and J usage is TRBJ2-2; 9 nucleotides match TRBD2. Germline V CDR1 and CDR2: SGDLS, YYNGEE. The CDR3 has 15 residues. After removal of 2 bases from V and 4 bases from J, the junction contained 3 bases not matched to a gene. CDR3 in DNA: TGTGCCAGCAGCGTGAGCGGGAGGATCACCGGGGAGCTGTTTTTT. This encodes CASSVSGRITGELFF.

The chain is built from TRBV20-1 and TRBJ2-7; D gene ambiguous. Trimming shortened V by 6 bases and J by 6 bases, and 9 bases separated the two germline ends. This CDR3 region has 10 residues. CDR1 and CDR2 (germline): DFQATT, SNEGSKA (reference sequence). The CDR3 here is CSAPVREQYF. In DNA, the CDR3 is TGCAGTGCCCCTGTCCGCGAGCAGTACTTC.

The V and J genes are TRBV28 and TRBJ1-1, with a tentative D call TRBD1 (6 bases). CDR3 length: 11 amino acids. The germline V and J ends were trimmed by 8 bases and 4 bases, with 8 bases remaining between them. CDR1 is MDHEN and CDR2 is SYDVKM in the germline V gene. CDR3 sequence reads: CASQGLTEAFF. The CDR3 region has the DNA TGTGCCAGCCAGGGGCTCACTGAAGCTTTCTTT.

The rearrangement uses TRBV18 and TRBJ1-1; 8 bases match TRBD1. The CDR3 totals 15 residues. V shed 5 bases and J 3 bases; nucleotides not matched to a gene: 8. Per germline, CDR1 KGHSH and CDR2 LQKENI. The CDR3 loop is CASSSRQGNHTEAFF. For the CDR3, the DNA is TGTGCCAGCTCATCACGACAGGGGAATCACACTGAAGCTTTCTTT.